These 28 T cell receptor beta chains were sequenced from one sample in a study of radiation and T cells in renal cell carcinoma. Only in-frame clones appear in the TCRdb table, and some are missing; sequencing was by immunoSEQ multiplex PCR. This sample yields roughly 61,000 clones, of which around 80% are seen a single time; approximately 7% belongs to the top ten. Documented time point: blood 4 weeks post-SBRT, at nephrectomy. The treatment is: 15 Gy SBRT to primary tumor, nephrectomy 4 weeks later. Sequences were derived from blood, sampled from a patient whose treatment included radiotherapy and nephrectomy. These receptors all come from a man aged 60-69 years with renal cell carcinoma.

There are many counts of this clone. The chain recombines TRBV11-2 with TRBJ2-7; D could derive from TRBD1 or TRBD2 (5 bases each). The V gene's germline CDR1 is SGHAT and CDR2 FQNNGV. Trimming took 5 bases from V and 2 from J, leaving 16 bases between them. The CDR3 extends over 15 amino acids. This CDR3 is CASSNIRDPAYEQYF. The DNA of the CDR3 is TGTGCCAGCAGCAACATCCGGGACCCGGCCTACGAGCAGTACTTC.

The chain carries TRBV6-6 and TRBJ2-7, with a tentative D call TRBD2 (5 bases). CDR1 and CDR2 from the germline V gene are MNHNY and SVGAGI (reference sequence). V lost 7 bases, J lost 5 bases, and 9 bases lay in between. This CDR3 spans 11 amino acids. CDR3 protein: CASTGSDEQYF. As DNA, the CDR3 is TGTGCCAGCACGGGGAGCGACGAGCAGTACTTC.

The V gene is TRBV10-3, the J gene TRBJ2-2, with TRBD1 identical over 7 bases. The CDR3 spans 15 residues. Germline V gene data show CDR1 as ENHRY and CDR2 as SYGVKD. V was pared by 8 bases and J by 0 bases, with 6 bases of the junction left unmatched. In nucleotides, the CDR3 is TGTGCCATCCAAGACAGGGACGCGAACACCGGGGAGCTGTTTTTT. It codes for CAIQDRDANTGELFF.

This chain connects TRBV2 to TRBJ2-5, with 9 bases that match TRBD1. The end of the DNA aligns better with TRBJ2-7, so the J call may be wrong. Germline-derived CDR1 and CDR2 are SNHLY and FYNNEI. CDR3 length: 13 amino acids. The DNA for the CDR3 is TGTGCCAGCAGGTCGGGACAGGGAAACGAGCAGTACTTC. This encodes CASRSGQGNEQYF.

The chain employs TRBV2 and TRBJ2-4; no reliable D call. The CDR3 has 14 residues. Trimming left V 7 bases short and J 0 bases short, with 10 bases between. The V gene's germline CDR1 is SNHLY and CDR2 FYNNEI. The CDR3 sequence: CASTSDLAKNIQYF. DNA of the CDR3: TGTGCCAGCACCTCGGACCTAGCCAAAAACATTCAGTACTTC.

The chain links TRBV5-3 to TRBJ2-7; tentatively, D is TRBD2 (5 bases). TRBV5-3 is reported as an ORF; its role is uncertain. The CDR3 contains 13 residues. Trimming removed 3 bases from V and 5 bases from J, with 12 bases in between. CDR3 loop: CARSWRVPHEQYV. CDR3 DNA sequence: TGTGCCAGAAGCTGGCGGGTTCCCCACGAGCAGTACGTC.

CDR3 sequence reads: CASSPPLGQLINIQYF. For the CDR3, the DNA is TGTGCCAGCTCACCCCCTTTGGGTCAGCTGATAAACATTCAGTACTTC. The rearrangement uses TRBV18 and TRBJ2-4; D gene unclear. The V gene's germline CDR1 is KGHSH and CDR2 LQKENI. Trimming pared 3 bases from V and 6 bases from J, leaving 18 bases between. The CDR3 has 16 amino acids. The complete variable domain, with remaining parts taken from reference TRBV18 and TRBJ2-4, reads NAGVMQNPRHLVRRRGQEARLRCSPMKGHSHVYWYRQLPEEGLKFMVYLQKENIIDESGMPKERFSAEFPKEGPSILRIQQVVRGDSAAYFCASSPPLGQLINIQYFGAGTRLSVL.

CDR3 loop: CAPKGPEEKLFF. The CDR3 nucleotides read TGTGCCCCCAAGGGCCCCGAGGAAAAACTGTTTTTT. J is TRBJ1-4 and V is TRBV19, with no clear D. This CDR3 region has 12 residues. The ends were cut back, 11 bases at V and 8 bases at J, with 15 bases in the middle. CDR1 is LNHDA, CDR2 SQIVND, per germline (reference sequence).

CDR3 amino acids: CASSLTPGQWNYGYTF. The DNA for the CDR3 is TGTGCCAGCAGTTTAACACCGGGACAGTGGAACTATGGCTACACCTTC. V is TRBV27 and J is TRBJ1-2, with 7 bases that match TRBD1. From germline, CDR1 is MNHEY and CDR2 SMNVEV (reference sequence). The CDR3 runs 16 residues. After removal of 2 bases from V and 2 bases from J, the junction contained 8 bases not matched to a gene.

V and J are TRBV5-4 and TRBJ2-5, with a tentative D call TRBD1 (7 bases). The closer fit of TRBJ2-7 to the DNA end suggests the J call may be wrong. Per germline, CDR1 SGHNT and CDR2 YYREEE (reference sequence). The CDR3 runs to 16 residues. This CDR3 reads CASSLAGNPGGFEQYF. The CDR3 bases are TGTGCCAGCAGCTTGGCCGGGAACCCAGGGGGGTTCGAGCAGTACTTC.

The chain employs TRBV6-5 and TRBJ1-4; D unresolved. The V end was cut by 2 bases, the J end by 8 bases, with 15 bases between. This CDR3 has 15 amino acids. CDR1 and CDR2 (germline): MNHEY, SVGAGI. In nucleotides, the CDR3 is TGTGCCAGCAGTTACCAAAATTTACCGAGGGAAAAACTGTTTTTT. Its translation is CASSYQNLPREKLFF.

In regard to this clone: One end of the junction is discordant with germline, which a read error may explain. Within the sample, other DNA sequences also encode this same CDR3. CDR3 DNA: TGCAGTGTTGCGGGCAGTTTCCAAGAGACCCAGTACTTC. Amino acids: CSVAGSFQETQYF. The V and J genes are TRBV29-1 and TRBJ2-5; possibly TRBD2 for D (5 bases). CDR3 length: 13 amino acids. The V gene's germline CDR1 is SQVTM and CDR2 ANQGSEA.

J is TRBJ1-1 and V is TRBV10-3; 10 nucleotides agree with TRBD1. The CDR3 has 18 amino acids. CDR1 is ENHRY, CDR2 SYGVKD, per germline. With V trimmed by 6 bases and J by 3 bases, 16 bases remained unmatched. CDR3 amino acids: CAISPGTGTGALYTEAFF. CDR3 nucleotide sequence: TGTGCCATCAGCCCAGGAACCGGGACAGGGGCCCTATACACTGAAGCTTTCTTT.

CDR3: CASTTSISNEQFF. The CDR3 DNA reads TGTGCCAGCACCACGAGTATTAGCAATGAGCAGTTCTTC. The J gene is TRBJ2-1, the V gene TRBV5-5; no clear D. V shed 6 bases and J shed 6 bases, with 13 bases lying between them. The CDR3 loop spans 13 amino acids. Germline V lookup: CDR1 SGHKS, CDR2 YYEKEE (reference sequence).

The J gene is TRBJ1-1, the V gene TRBV7-9; D is uncertain. V was clipped by 4 bases and J by 5 bases, with 23 bases between them. The CDR3 sequence is 17 residues long. The germline V gene encodes CDR1 SEHNR and CDR2 FQNEAQ (reference sequence). CDR3 in amino acids: CASSSPERALLRTEAFF. The CDR3 bases are TGTGCCAGCAGCTCCCCGGAGAGGGCTCTATTGAGGACTGAAGCTTTCTTT. The whole variable domain, filled in from reference TRBV7-9 and TRBJ1-1, reads DTGVSQNPRHKITKRGQNVTFRCDPISEHNRLYWYRQTLGQGPEFLTYFQNEAQLEKSRLLSDRFSAERPKGSFSTLEIQRTEQGDSAMYLCASSSPERALLRTEAFFGQGTRLTVV.

In this sample, this clone turned up once. The chain employs TRBV10-3 and TRBJ2-7; 15 bases align to TRBD2. This CDR3 is built from 16 residues. The J segment lost 2 bases and the V segment lost 2 bases, leaving 1 base of the junction unmatched. Germline CDR1 ENHRY, CDR2 SYGVKD. The CDR3 region is CAISEGLAGGPYEQYV. The CDR3 coding sequence is TGTGCCATCAGTGAGGGACTAGCGGGAGGGCCCTACGAGCAGTACGTC.

The chain has TRBV19 and TRBJ2-7, with D perhaps TRBD1 (5 bases). Trimming took off 6 bases at V and 1 base at J, with 19 bases between the two ends. The CDR3 contains 16 residues. Germline CDR1 and CDR2: LNHDA and SQIVND (reference sequence). The CDR3 coding sequence is TGTGCCAGTAGCCCTTTTCAGGGTAAGTCTTCCTACGAGCAGTACTTC. Amino acid sequence: CASSPFQGKSSYEQYF.

The chain is built from TRBV29-1 and TRBJ2-1; D perhaps matches TRBD2 (6 bases). V dropped 6 bases and J dropped 0 bases, with 15 bases sitting between them. Germline V gene data show CDR1 as SQVTM and CDR2 as ANQGSEA. The CDR3 loop spans 15 amino acids. The CDR3 loop is CSVGAGGSSYNEQFF. CDR3 DNA sequence: TGCAGCGTCGGAGCGGGTGGTAGCTCCTACAATGAGCAGTTCTTC.

The chain couples TRBV27 to TRBJ1-1, with 10 bases matching TRBD1. Looked up from germline, CDR1 is MNHEY and CDR2 is SMNVEV (reference sequence). J gave up 4 bases and V 3 bases, and 5 bases lay outside the gene matches. This CDR3 is 15 amino acids long. The CDR3 here is CASSLTGGAGTEAFF. The CDR3 DNA follows: TGTGCCAGCAGTTTGACAGGGGGCGCGGGCACTGAAGCTTTCTTT.

The rearrangement joins TRBV21-1 to TRBJ2-7; TRBD2 is taken as the D call from the table, unchecked against the DNA. TRBV21-1 is noted as a pseudogene. CDR3 length: 16 residues. The chain's CDR3 is CASTPGRVRVSYEQYV. The CDR3 coding sequence is TGTGCCAGCACCCCCGGGAGGGTACGAGTTTCCTACGAGCAGTACGTC.

V gene TRBV6-1 combines with J gene TRBJ1-5; the D is unclear. This CDR3 region has 15 residues. Trimming stripped 6 bases from V and 1 base from J, with 13 bases between. CDR1 is MNHNS, CDR2 SASEGT, per germline. The CDR3 region is CASSFLPLSNQPQHF. Here the CDR3 DNA reads TGTGCCAGCAGCTTCCTACCCTTGAGCAATCAGCCCCAGCATTTT.

The chain is built from TRBV18 and TRBJ2-5; possibly TRBD2 for D (6 bases). The germline gives CDR1 KGHSH, CDR2 LQKENI. The CDR3 runs 14 residues. V was cut by 2 bases and J by 0 bases, with 7 bases left in between. The CDR3 protein is CASSPRDYQETQYF. The DNA for the CDR3 is TGTGCCAGCTCACCAAGGGACTACCAAGAGACCCAGTACTTC.

V and J are TRBV9 and TRBJ2-3; D perhaps matches TRBD2 (6 bases). Trimming removed 3 bases at V and 3 bases at J, with 11 bases between. The CDR3 has 14 residues. Per the germline V gene, CDR1 is SGDLS and CDR2 is YYNGEE. The CDR3 DNA sequence: TGTGCCAGCAGCGGTAGCGGTTTTACAGATACGCAGTATTTT. Its protein product is CASSGSGFTDTQYF.

The chain combines TRBV9 with TRBJ1-2; possible D gene TRBD1, 6 bases. This CDR3 region has 15 residues. Germline loops: CDR1 SGDLS, CDR2 YYNGEE. The V and J ends lost 1 base and 2 bases respectively, with 12 bases between them. The CDR3 protein is CASSVSWQGNYGYTF. Written as DNA, the CDR3 is TGTGCCAGCAGCGTAAGCTGGCAGGGGAACTATGGCTACACCTTC. The whole variable domain, remainder taken from reference TRBV9 and TRBJ1-2, is DSGVTQTPKHLITATGQRVTLRCSPRSGDLSVYWYQQSLDQGLQFLIQYYNGEERAKGNILERFSAQQFPDLHSELNLSSLELGDSALYFCASSVSWQGNYGYTFGSGTRLTVV.

V and J are TRBV19 and TRBJ2-1, with 8 bases lining up with TRBD2. The CDR3 runs to 16 residues. V was pared by 4 bases and J by 6 bases, with 11 bases of the junction left unmatched. From germline, CDR1 is LNHDA and CDR2 SQIVND (reference sequence). The CDR3 coding sequence is TGTGCCAGTAGTACCCCAGCGGGGGCGACCGGCAATGAGCAGTTCTTC. It codes for CASSTPAGATGNEQFF.

The rearrangement uses TRBV9 and TRBJ1-2, with TRBD1 matching 10 bases. Germline V gives CDR1 SGDLS, CDR2 YYNGEE. The CDR3 totals 15 residues. With V trimmed by 3 bases and J by 4 bases, 6 bases remained unmatched. The CDR3 nucleotides read TGTGCCAGCAGCGGGGACAGGGGAAGCTTCTATGGCTACACCTTC. Translating it yields CASSGDRGSFYGYTF. The full variable domain, completed using reference TRBV9 and TRBJ1-2, is DSGVTQTPKHLITATGQRVTLRCSPRSGDLSVYWYQQSLDQGLQFLIQYYNGEERAKGNILERFSAQQFPDLHSELNLSSLELGDSALYFCASSGDRGSFYGYTFGSGTRLTVV.

The rearrangement uses TRBV9 and TRBJ2-7, with 13 bases identical to TRBD2. The junction had 11 bases not matched to a gene; V was cut back by 3 bases and J by 2 bases. Looked up from germline, CDR1 is SGDLS and CDR2 is YYNGEE. The CDR3 is 18 residues long. CDR3 bases: TGTGCCAGCAGCGGACCCCTGGGACTAGCGGGGTCAACCTACGAGCAGTACTTC. Protein sequence: CASSGPLGLAGSTYEQYF.

The sample holds one count of this clone. This chain connects TRBV4-3 to TRBJ2-6; D not resolved. The CDR3 runs 18 residues. Germline V gene data show CDR1 as LGHNA and CDR2 as YSLEER. Trimming stripped 0 bases from V and 2 bases from J, with 14 bases between. The CDR3 reads CASSQDNFRFPGANVLTF. The CDR3 coding sequence is TGCGCCAGCAGCCAAGATAATTTCAGGTTTCCTGGGGCCAACGTCCTGACTTTC.